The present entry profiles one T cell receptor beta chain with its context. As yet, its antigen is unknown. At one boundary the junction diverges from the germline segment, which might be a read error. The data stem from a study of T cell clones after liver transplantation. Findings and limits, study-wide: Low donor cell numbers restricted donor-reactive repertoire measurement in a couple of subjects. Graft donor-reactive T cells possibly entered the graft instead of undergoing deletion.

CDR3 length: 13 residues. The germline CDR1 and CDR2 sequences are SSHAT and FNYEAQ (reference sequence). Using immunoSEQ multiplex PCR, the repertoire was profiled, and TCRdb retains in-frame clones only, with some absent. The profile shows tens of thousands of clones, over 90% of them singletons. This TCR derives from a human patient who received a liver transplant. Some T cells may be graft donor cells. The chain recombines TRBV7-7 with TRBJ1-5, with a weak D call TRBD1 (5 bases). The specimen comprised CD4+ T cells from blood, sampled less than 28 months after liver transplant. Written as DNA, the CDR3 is TGTGCTAGCAGTGAGGGGTCCAATCAGCCCCAGCATTTT. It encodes CASSEGSNQPQHF.